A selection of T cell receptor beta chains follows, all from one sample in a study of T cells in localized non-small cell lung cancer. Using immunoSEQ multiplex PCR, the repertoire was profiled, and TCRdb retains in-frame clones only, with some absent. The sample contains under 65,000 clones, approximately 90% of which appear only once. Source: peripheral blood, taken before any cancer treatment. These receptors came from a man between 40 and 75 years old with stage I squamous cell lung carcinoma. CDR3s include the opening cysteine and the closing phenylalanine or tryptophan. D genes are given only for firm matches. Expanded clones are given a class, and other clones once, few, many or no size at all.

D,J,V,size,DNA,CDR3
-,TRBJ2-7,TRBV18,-,TGTGCCAGCGGGACCAGATCCTACGAGCAGTACTTC,CASGTRSYEQYF
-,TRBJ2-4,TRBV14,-,TGTGCCAGCAGCCAAAACCCGGGCCTCGCCGGTGGTCTAACCAAAAACATTCAGTACTTC,CASSQNPGLAGGLTKNIQYF
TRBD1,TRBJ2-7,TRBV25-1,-,TGTGCCAGCAGTGATTCGGGACAGGGAGTCTACGAGCAGTACTTC,CASSDSGQGVYEQYF
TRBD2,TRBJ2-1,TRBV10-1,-,TGCGCCAGCAGTGAACCCGGGACTAGCGGGAGGTTGGATGAGCAGTTCTTC,CASSEPGTSGRLDEQFF
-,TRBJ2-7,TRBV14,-,TGTGCCAGCAGCTACTCCCACTCCGAGCAGTACTTC,CASSYSHSEQYF
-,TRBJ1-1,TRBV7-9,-,TGTGCCAGCAGCTTTGACAACACTGAAGCTTTCTTT,CASSFDNTEAFF
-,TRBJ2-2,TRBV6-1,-,TGTGCCAGCGCGAAGACCAACACCGGGGAGCTGTTTTTT,CASAKTNTGELFF
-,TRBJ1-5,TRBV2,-,TGTGCCAGCAGTGACGGTTATCAGCCCCAGCATTTT,CASSDGYQPQHF
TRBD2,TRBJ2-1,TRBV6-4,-,TGTGCCAGCAACCGGCGGGAGATGTTAGACAATGAGCAGTTCTTC,CASNRREMLDNEQFF
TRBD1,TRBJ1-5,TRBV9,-,TGTGCCAGCAGCGTAAACTGGGACAGGGGACAGCCCCAGCATTTT,CASSVNWDRGQPQHF
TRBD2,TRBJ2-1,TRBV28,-,TGTGCCACTTCGACTCCGGGACTACCTGAGGACAATGAGCAGTTCTTC,CATSTPGLPEDNEQFF
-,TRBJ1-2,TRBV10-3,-,TGTGCCATCAGTCCCCCGAGGGGCCGATCTAACTATGGCTACACCTTC,CAISPPRGRSNYGYTF
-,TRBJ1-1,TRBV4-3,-,TGCGCCAGCAGCCAAGATATGCGGGGACGAGCTTTCTTT,CASSQDMRGRAFF
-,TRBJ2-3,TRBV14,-,TGTGCCAGCAGCCATGGGGGAGTGGCAGATACGCAGTATTTT,CASSHGGVADTQYF
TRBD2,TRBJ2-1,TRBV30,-,TGTGCCTGGAGTGTGGGCAGCGGGAGTTACAATGAGCAGTTCTTC,CAWSVGSGSYNEQFF
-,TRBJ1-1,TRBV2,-,TGTGCCAGCAGACGCAGGGAGAGGTATCTTGGAGCTGAAGCTTTCTTT,CASRRRERYLGAEAFF
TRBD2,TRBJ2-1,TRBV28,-,TGTGCCAGCAGTTCGGCACAGTTTGGGGGAGGGGCCCACAATGAGCAGTTCTTC,CASSSAQFGGGAHNEQFF
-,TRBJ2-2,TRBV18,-,TGTGCCAGCTCACCTCAACAGGGACCAAACACCGGGGAGCTGTTTTTT,CASSPQQGPNTGELFF
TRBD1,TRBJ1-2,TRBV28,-,TGTGCCAGCAGGCCAGGGGGCTATGGCTACACCTTC,CASRPGGYGYTF
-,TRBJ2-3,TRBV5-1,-,TGCGCCAGCAGCCAAGGGACAACTAGCACAGATACGCAGTATTTT,CASSQGTTSTDTQYF
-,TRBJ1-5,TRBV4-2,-,TGTGCCAGCAGCCAAGAAATAGGGAATCAGCCCCAGCATTTT,CASSQEIGNQPQHF
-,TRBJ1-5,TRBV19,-,TGTGCCAGTAGTATAGCAGTTAATCAGCCCCAGCATTTT,CASSIAVNQPQHF
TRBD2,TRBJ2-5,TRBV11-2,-,TGTGCCAGCAGCCCAGGACTAGCGGGAGTAGGAGAGACCCAGTACTTC,CASSPGLAGVGETQYF
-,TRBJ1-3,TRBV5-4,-,TGTGCCAGCAGCTTTGACGGCTCCTCTGGAAACACCATATATTTT,CASSFDGSSGNTIYF
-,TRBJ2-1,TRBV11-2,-,TGTGCCAGCAGTCAAGGCGGGTCCTCTTACAATGAGCAGTTCTTC,CASSQGGSSYNEQFF
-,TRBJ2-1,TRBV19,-,TGTGCCAGTAGTATTAGGGTCTTTCAACACAATGAGCAGTTCTTC,CASSIRVFQHNEQFF
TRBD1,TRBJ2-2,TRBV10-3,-,TGTGCCATCAGTGATGACAGGGGGCGGACCGGGGAGCTGTTTTTT,CAISDDRGRTGELFF
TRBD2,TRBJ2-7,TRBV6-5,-,TGTGCCAGCAGTTTATCTAGGCGGGAGGACGGCTACGAGCAGTACTTC,CASSLSRREDGYEQYF
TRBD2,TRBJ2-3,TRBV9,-,TGTGCCAGCAGCGCATCGACTAGCGGGAGCACAGATACGCAGTATTTT,CASSASTSGSTDTQYF
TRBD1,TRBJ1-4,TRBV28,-,TGTGCCAGCAGGCCCTCGACAGGGAGGGATGAAAAACTGTTTTTT,CASRPSTGRDEKLFF
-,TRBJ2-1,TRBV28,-,TGTGCCGGGAGGGACAGGAACAATGAGCAGTTCTTC,CAGRDRNNEQFF
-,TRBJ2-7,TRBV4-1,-,TGCGCCAGCAGCCAAGATCCCCGACGGATCCCCTCCTACGAGCAGTACTTC,CASSQDPRRIPSYEQYF
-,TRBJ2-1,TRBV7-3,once,TGTGCCAGCAGCTTAAGCGGGAACTACAATGAGCAGTTCTTC,CASSLSGNYNEQFF
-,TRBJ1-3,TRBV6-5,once,TGTGCCAGCACCCCCGACGGGAACTCTGGAAACACCATATATTTT,CASTPDGNSGNTIYF
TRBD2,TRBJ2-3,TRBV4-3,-,TGCGCCAGCAGCCAGGACATAGCGGGGGAGAGCACAGATACGCAGTATTTT,CASSQDIAGESTDTQYF
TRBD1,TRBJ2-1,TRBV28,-,TGTGCCAGTAGGGGGCGGCCGTCCTACAATGAGCAGTTCTTC,CASRGRPSYNEQFF
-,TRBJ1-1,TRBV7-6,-,TGTGCCAGCAGCCTCGGATCTTTCGATGAAGCTTTCTTT,CASSLGSFDEAFF
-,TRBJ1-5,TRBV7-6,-,TGTGCCAGCAGCCTCCCAAATCAGCCCCAGCATTTT,CASSLPNQPQHF
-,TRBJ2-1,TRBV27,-,TGTGCCAGCACCTTATCTGCCGGCAATGAGCAGTTCTTC,CASTLSAGNEQFF
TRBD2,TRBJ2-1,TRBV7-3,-,TGTGCCAGCAGCCCTCGAGCGGGACCCTACAATGAGCAGTTCTTC,CASSPRAGPYNEQFF
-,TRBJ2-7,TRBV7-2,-,TGTGCCAGCAGCCAGGGAGCGGGGCAGTACTTC,CASSQGAGQYF
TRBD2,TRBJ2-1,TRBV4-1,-,TGCGCCAGCAGCCAAGTACGCGGGAGCTCCTACAATGAGCAGTTCTTC,CASSQVRGSSYNEQFF
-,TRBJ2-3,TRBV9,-,TGTGCCAGCAGCGTAGAACCGGCAAGCACAGATACGCAGTATTTT,CASSVEPASTDTQYF
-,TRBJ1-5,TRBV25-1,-,TGTGCCAGCAGTGACAGGCAAAATCAGCCCCAGCATTTT,CASSDRQNQPQHF
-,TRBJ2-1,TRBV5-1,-,TGCGCCAGCAGCCTATTTGGACGGGACAATGAGCAGTTCTTC,CASSLFGRDNEQFF
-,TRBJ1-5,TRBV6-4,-,TGTGCCAGCAGCCAGGAGACCAATCAGCCCCAGCATTTT,CASSQETNQPQHF
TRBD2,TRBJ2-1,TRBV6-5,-,TGTGCCAGCAGCCGGACTAGCGGGAGGCCATTGTTCTTC,CASSRTSGRPLFF
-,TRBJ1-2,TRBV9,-,TGTGCCAGCAGCGTCGGGGGCATGTCCTATGGCTACACCTTC,CASSVGGMSYGYTF
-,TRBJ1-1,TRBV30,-,TGTGCCTGGAGTGTTGGGGGGCGGACTGAAGCTTTCTTT,CAWSVGGRTEAFF
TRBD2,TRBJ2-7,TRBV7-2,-,TGTGCCAGCAGCTCGTCGACTAGCGGACGTTTCGAGCAGTACTTC,CASSSSTSGRFEQYF